This T cell receptor (beta chain) originates from a study of tumor and adjacent non-tumor tissue in lung cancer. The template was RNA from unsorted bulk tissue. Concerning this clonotype: Its antigen is still unknown.

A modified ARM-PCR protocol with three rounds of nested PCR amplified TCRbeta. TCRdb reprocessed the multiplex PCR reads via MiXCR and lists one record per CDR3 protein. The sample records 65,000 to 70,000 distinct CDR3 sequences, 60% being singletons. General study findings and limits: Tumor tissue had significantly higher TCR diversity than normal lung.

The CDR3 loop spans 14 amino acids. CDR1 and CDR2 from the germline V gene are SEHNR and FQNEAQ (reference sequence). Trimming cost V 1 base and J 6 bases, with 9 bases left between them. The clonotype originates from a man between 45 and 60 years old with non-small cell lung cancer. Material for sequencing was lung tumor tissue. The chain combines TRBV7-9 with TRBJ2-2; either TRBD1 or TRBD2 may fit D (5 bases each). The CDR3 reads CASSLDGTAGELFF. DNA for the CDR3: TGTGCCAGCAGCTTAGACGGGACCGCCGGGGAGCTGTTTTTT.